One and the same sample provided the 30 T cell receptor beta chains below, sequenced in a study of T cells after posttransplantation cyclophosphamide. The data were produced by immunoSEQ multiplex PCR, yet TCRdb's version contains in-frame clones alone and is incomplete. In the table there are several thousand clones, roughly 80% of which are singletons. A marrow graft followed busulfan-fludarabine conditioning, with cyclophosphamide on days +3 and +4. The input for sequencing was PBMCs, taken after allogeneic stem cell transplant with posttransplant cyclophosphamide. The receptors come from a male patient aged 50 to 60 who received an allogeneic stem cell transplant from a related donor and was CMV-positive. Some T cells may arise from the graft donor.

The genes are TRBV7-8 and TRBJ1-2; TRBD1 is a possible D gene (6 bases). The CDR3 loop spans 14 amino acids. V was cut by 3 bases and J by 4 bases, with 12 bases left in between. Germline CDR1 and CDR2: SGHVS and FQNEAQ. CDR3 DNA: TGTGCCAGCAGCTTGTCCACAGGGTCCTATGGCTACACCTTC. Translated: CASSLSTGSYGYTF.

The rearrangement uses TRBV25-1 and TRBJ2-2, with TRBD1 as a possible D gene (6 bases). Trimming pared 1 base from V and 2 bases from J, leaving 11 bases between. The germline V gene encodes CDR1 MGHDK and CDR2 SYGVNS. There are 16 residues in the CDR3. The CDR3 sequence is CASSESGVLNTGELFF. CDR3 DNA sequence: TGTGCCAGCAGTGAATCAGGGGTCCTAAACACCGGGGAGCTGTTTTTT. The variable domain in full, completed from reference TRBV25-1 and TRBJ2-2, reads EADIYQTPRYLVIGTGKKITLECSQTMGHDKMYWYQQDPGMELHLIHYSYGVNSTEKGDLSSESTVSRIRTEHFPLTLESARPSHTSQYLCASSESGVLNTGELFFGEGSRLTVL.

This clone was counted once. This rearrangement joins TRBV27 to TRBJ1-2; 9 nucleotides align to TRBD1. The ends lost 3 bases at V and 8 bases at J; junction bases unmatched: 4. Germline assignment: CDR1 MNHEY and CDR2 SMNVEV (reference sequence). The CDR3 runs to 13 residues. CDR3 sequence: CASSLGQGRGYTF. The CDR3 DNA reads TGTGCCAGCAGTTTGGGACAGGGTCGGGGCTACACCTTC.

V and J are TRBV19 and TRBJ1-5; TRBD1 aligns across 8 bases. Germline CDR1 and CDR2: LNHDA and SQIVND (reference sequence). This CDR3 is 14 amino acids long. V shed 8 bases, J shed 0 bases, and the junction held 3 bases outside the gene matches. CDR3 sequence: CASGDRNSNQPQHF. CDR3 coding DNA: TGTGCCAGTGGGGACAGGAATAGCAATCAGCCCCAGCATTTT.

The CDR3 loop reads CAWSDSSYEQYF. CDR3 DNA: TGTGCCTGGAGCGACAGCTCCTACGAGCAGTACTTC. This rearrangement joins TRBV30 to TRBJ2-7, with D possibly being TRBD1 (5 bases). Trimming left V 3 bases short and J 0 bases short, with 6 bases between. The CDR3 totals 12 residues. Per the germline V gene, CDR1 is GTSNPN and CDR2 is SVGIG (reference sequence).

The J gene is TRBJ2-3, the V gene TRBV11-3, with 14 bases aligning to TRBD2. The length of the CDR3 is 17 residues. Germline V gives CDR1 SGHNT, CDR2 YENEEA. Unmatched junction bases numbered 7, after V lost 4 bases and J lost 4 bases. The CDR3 nucleotides are TGTGCCAGCAGCTCGGGGACTAGCGGGAGTTTGCCAGATACGCAGTATTTT. Translating gives CASSSGTSGSLPDTQYF.

The rearrangement uses TRBV19 and TRBJ1-5; maybe TRBD1 (5 bases). V was clipped by 3 bases and J by 0 bases, with 15 bases between them. This CDR3 has 17 residues. The germline gives CDR1 LNHDA, CDR2 SQIVND (reference sequence). CDR3 loop: CASSIQRGGYSNQPQHF. CDR3 DNA sequence: TGTGCCAGTAGTATCCAACGGGGGGGTTATAGCAATCAGCCCCAGCATTTT.

The chain recombines TRBV9 with TRBJ2-5, with TRBD1 identical over 8 bases. TRBJ2-7 explains the end of the DNA better; the J call may be wrong. Germline V gene sequence: CDR1 SGDLS, CDR2 YYNGEE. The CDR3 is 15 amino acids. The CDR3 spells CASSASGGPSYEQYF. As DNA, the CDR3 is TGTGCCAGCAGCGCCTCAGGGGGCCCCTCCTACGAGCAGTACTTC.

V gene TRBV5-1 combines with J gene TRBJ2-1, with TRBD1 as a possible D gene (6 bases). Looked up from germline, CDR1 is SGHRS and CDR2 is YFSETQ. The CDR3 loop spans 18 amino acids. With 5 bases removed from V and 0 bases from J, the gap between germline ends came to 21 bases. CDR3 bases: TGCGCCAGCAGTGGGGCAGGGGCAATCCAGAGCTCCTACAATGAGCAGTTCTTC. Encoded protein: CASSGAGAIQSSYNEQFF.

The rearrangement links TRBV18 to TRBJ2-7, with D possibly TRBD2 on 6 matching bases. Between the trimmed V and J ends, which lost 3 bases and 4 bases, there was a span of 7 bases. Germline lookup yields CDR1 KGHSH and CDR2 LQKENI. The CDR3 spans 12 residues. CDR3 amino acids: CASSPRGYEQYF. CDR3 bases: TGTGCCAGCTCACCCCGGGGGTACGAGCAGTACTTC.

The V gene is TRBV5-1, the J gene TRBJ2-4; the match to TRBD1 covers 7 bases. The CDR3 length is 14 residues. In germline, CDR1 is SGHRS, CDR2 YFSETQ. V lost 3 bases and J lost 9; bases outside the gene matches: 9. CDR3 loop: CASSSAWDSSIQYF. The CDR3 DNA reads TGCGCCAGCAGCTCCGCCTGGGACAGCAGCATTCAGTACTTC.

The chain couples TRBV7-9 to TRBJ2-1, with D maybe TRBD1 (5 bases). The CDR3 is made up of 12 amino acids. Trimming took 1 base from V and 9 from J, leaving 7 bases between them. Germline CDR1 is SEHNR and CDR2 is FQNEAQ (reference sequence). As DNA, the CDR3 is TGTGCCAGCAGCTTAGGGGGCGGTGAGCAGTTCTTC. This encodes CASSLGGGEQFF.

This clone was counted only a few times. The chain combines TRBV19 with TRBJ2-7; 7 nucleotides agree with TRBD1. In germline, CDR1 is LNHDA, CDR2 SQIVND (reference sequence). Trimming at V came to 3 bases and at J to 6 bases, leaving 17 bases not matched to a gene. The CDR3 length is 17 residues. CDR3 sequence (DNA): TGTGCCAGTAGTATGGGTCTATCGATGTCGGACAGGTCCGAGCAGTACTTC. Its protein is CASSMGLSMSDRSEQYF.

The V call is TRBV5-8, the J call TRBJ1-1, with 9 bases lining up with TRBD1. Trimming took 1 base from V and 1 from J; bases not matched to a gene: 8. Germline V lookup: CDR1 SGHTS, CDR2 YDEGEE. The CDR3 sequence is 17 residues long. This chain's CDR3 is CASSLHLGTGRNTEAFF. The CDR3 DNA reads TGTGCCAGCAGCTTGCACCTGGGGACAGGGAGGAACACTGAAGCTTTCTTT. The whole variable domain, remainder taken from reference TRBV5-8 and TRBJ1-1, is EAGVTQSPTHLIKTRGQQATLRCSPISGHTSVYWYQQALGLGLQFLLWYDEGEERNRGNFPPRFSGRQFPNYSSELNVNALELEDSALYLCASSLHLGTGRNTEAFFGQGTRLTVV.

J is TRBJ2-7 and V is TRBV27, with 11 bases fitting TRBD1. CDR3 length: 15 residues. V was clipped by 5 bases and J by 0 bases; unmatched bases: 3. The germline V gene has CDR1 MNHEY and CDR2 SMNVEV (reference sequence). CDR3 amino acids: CASSHGTGGSYEQYF. CDR3 DNA: TGTGCCAGCAGTCATGGGACAGGGGGCTCCTACGAGCAGTACTTC.

This chain joins TRBV29-1 and TRBJ1-1; D is possibly TRBD1 (5 bases). The V end lost 6 bases, the J end lost 5 bases, and 16 bases lay between the germline ends. In germline, CDR1 is SQVTM, CDR2 ANQGSEA. The CDR3 has 13 residues. Here the CDR3 DNA reads TGCAGCGTCCCAGGTCCGGGGGGGACTGAAGCTTTCTTT. Its protein is CSVPGPGGTEAFF.

The chain links TRBV5-1 to TRBJ1-6, with 8 bases matching TRBD1. V lost 4 bases, J lost 7 bases, and 13 bases stayed unmatched. The V gene's germline CDR1 is SGHRS and CDR2 YFSETQ. The CDR3 runs to 17 residues. CDR3 nucleotide sequence: TGCGCCAGCAGCCTTCGGACAGGGCCTCCGGGGAATTCACCCCTCCACTTT. As protein: CASSLRTGPPGNSPLHF.

The gene calls are TRBV4-1 and TRBJ1-2; D is uncertain. The CDR3 runs 15 residues. Germline CDR1 MGHRA, CDR2 YSYEKL. V lost 0 bases and J 3 bases, leaving 11 bases between the germline ends. CDR3 DNA: TGCGCCAGCAGCCAAGAGCCAGAGGCTTACTATGGCTACACCTTC. This translates into CASSQEPEAYYGYTF.

This clone has just one count. The rearrangement joins TRBV4-3 to TRBJ1-1; 8 nucleotides align to TRBD1. J was trimmed by 4 bases and V by 0 bases; bases with no gene match: 7. Germline assignment: CDR1 LGHNA and CDR2 YSLEER. CDR3 size: 16 residues. The CDR3 DNA is TGCGCCAGCAGCCAAGATTGGACAGGGTCGGGCACTGAAGCTTTCTTT. Translated, it gives CASSQDWTGSGTEAFF.

The rearrangement joins TRBV30 to TRBJ1-5; no clear D. This CDR3 is 12 amino acids long. Trimming took 3 bases from V and 12 from J, leaving 15 bases between them. Germline lookup yields CDR1 GTSNPN and CDR2 SVGIG (reference sequence). CDR3 bases: TGTGCCTGGAGCAGGCAATCAGGTGGCCAGCATTTT. This codes for CAWSRQSGGQHF. The variable domain in full, with the rest retrieved from reference TRBV30 and TRBJ1-5, is SQTIHQWPATLVQPVGSPLSLECTVEGTSNPNLYWYRQAAGRGLQLLFYSVGIGQISSEVPQNLSASRPQDRQFILSSKKLLLSDSGFYLCAWSRQSGGQHFGDGTRLSIL.

The rearrangement links TRBV30 to TRBJ2-2; D is uncertain. V lost 1 base, J lost 8 bases, and 5 bases lay in between. Germline values: CDR1 GTSNPN, CDR2 SVGIG (reference sequence). This CDR3 comprises 11 residues. For the CDR3, the DNA is TGTGCCTGGAGTGAGCCTGGGGAGCTGTTTTTT. Translating gives CAWSEPGELFF. Looking up the rest from reference TRBV30 and TRBJ2-2 gives the full variable domain: SQTIHQWPATLVQPVGSPLSLECTVEGTSNPNLYWYRQAAGRGLQLLFYSVGIGQISSEVPQNLSASRPQDRQFILSSKKLLLSDSGFYLCAWSEPGELFFGEGSRLTVL.

V is TRBV1 and J is TRBJ2-7; whether TRBD1, the table's D call, matches the DNA was not checked. TRBV1 is a pseudogene locus. This CDR3 comprises 15 residues. DNA for the CDR3: TGCACCAGCCTGCCGTGGGGGCCAACTACCGGCGAGCAGTACTTC. It yields the protein CTSLPWGPTTGEQYF.

Details on this clone: Different DNA sequences within this sample yield the same CDR3. J is TRBJ2-3 and V is TRBV9; 8 nucleotides agree with TRBD2. Germline trimming cut 2 bases from V and 9 bases from J; bases unmatched to any gene: 14. CDR3 size: 16 residues. Germline CDR1 SGDLS, CDR2 YYNGEE. The CDR3 sequence: CASSVSGGDTQGTQYF. CDR3 coding DNA: TGTGCCAGCAGCGTCTCCGGGGGGGACACACAAGGCACGCAGTATTTT.

The V and J genes are TRBV15 and TRBJ1-5; D might be TRBD1 (6 bases). In germline, CDR1 is LNHNV, CDR2 YYDKDF (reference sequence). Trimming left V 6 bases short and J 1 base short, with 13 bases between. CDR3 size: 15 residues. The CDR3 sequence: CATRAGGASNQPQHF. Here the CDR3 DNA reads TGTGCCACCAGGGCCGGGGGGGCCAGCAATCAGCCCCAGCATTTT.

This clone showed up just once. The chain combines TRBV18 with TRBJ2-1; D may be TRBD2 (5 bases). The germline V gene encodes CDR1 KGHSH and CDR2 LQKENI. This CDR3 has 17 amino acids. Trimming left V 6 bases short and J 0 bases short, with 18 bases between. The CDR3 here is CASSPRGGVSSYNEQFF. Written as DNA, the CDR3 is TGTGCCAGCTCGCCCAGAGGAGGTGTGAGCTCCTACAATGAGCAGTTCTTC.

This chain links TRBV7-9 with TRBJ1-2; 7 positions match TRBD1. This CDR3 is built from 12 residues. Trimming at V came to 5 bases and at J to 7 bases, leaving 4 bases not matched to a gene. Germline CDR1 is SEHNR and CDR2 is FQNEAQ (reference sequence). CDR3 sequence: CASSLRTGGYTF. In DNA form, the CDR3 reads TGTGCCAGCAGCCTTCGGACAGGTGGCTACACCTTC.

The rearrangement uses TRBV6-5 and TRBJ2-5; 7 bases line up with TRBD1. CDR3 length: 15 amino acids. V lost 6 bases, J lost 2 bases, and 9 bases stayed unmatched. Germline lookup yields CDR1 MNHEY and CDR2 SVGAGI. The CDR3: CASRTGVARQETQYF. CDR3 nucleotides: TGTGCCAGCAGAACAGGGGTAGCCCGGCAAGAGACCCAGTACTTC.

The rearrangement links TRBV7-9 to TRBJ2-7, with TRBD2 matching over 9 bases. The germline V gene has CDR1 SEHNR and CDR2 FQNEAQ (reference sequence). J lost 1 base, V lost 4 bases, and 2 bases had no gene match. This CDR3 is built from 14 residues. CDR3 nucleotide sequence: TGTGCCAGCAGCTGGGGACTAGCTTCCTACGAGCAGTACTTC. This encodes CASSWGLASYEQYF. The variable domain in full, with the rest retrieved from reference TRBV7-9 and TRBJ2-7, is DTGVSQNPRHKITKRGQNVTFRCDPISEHNRLYWYRQTLGQGPEFLTYFQNEAQLEKSRLLSDRFSAERPKGSFSTLEIQRTEQGDSAMYLCASSWGLASYEQYFGPGTRLTVT.

V is TRBV2 and J is TRBJ1-2; D might be TRBD1 (5 bases). The CDR3 contains 14 residues. The germline V gene has CDR1 SNHLY and CDR2 FYNNEI. V shed 6 bases and J shed 8 bases, with 19 bases lying between them. The CDR3 loop is CASRLRGGRVGYTF. The CDR3 bases are TGTGCCAGCAGACTCCGGGGGGGGAGAGTCGGCTACACCTTC.

The V call is TRBV5-4, the J call TRBJ1-1; no clear D gene. The CDR3 is 13 amino acids. Germline V gene data show CDR1 as SGHNT and CDR2 as YYREEE (reference sequence). The V gene lost 4 bases and the J gene lost 10 bases, with 17 bases spanning the gap. The CDR3 reads CASSPLPLSRAFF. The CDR3, as DNA: TGTGCCAGCAGCCCCCTCCCCCTGTCTCGAGCTTTCTTT.